Below are 27 T cell receptor beta chains sequenced from a single sample in a study of T cell responses to AZD1222 COVID-19 vaccine. The assay was immunoSEQ multiplex PCR, and TCRdb's table has in-frame clones only and misses some. The data show 200,000 or so clones, almost 95% seen once. The specimen was peripheral blood, collected on day 0 of AZD1222 vaccination. All receptors come from an adult in good health.

V gene TRBV7-9 combines with J gene TRBJ2-7; D tentatively reads TRBD1 or TRBD2 (5 bases each). CDR1 and CDR2 (germline): SEHNR, FQNEAQ (reference sequence). V was cut by 1 base and J by 2 bases, with 9 bases left in between. CDR3 size: 14 residues. CDR3 sequence reads: CASSLGDPAYEQYF. Here the CDR3 DNA reads TGTGCCAGCAGCTTAGGGGACCCAGCCTACGAGCAGTACTTC.

Details on this clone: An end of the junction does not agree with germline; a read error may underlie this. The genes are TRBV7-7 and TRBJ2-5; TRBD1 is a possible D gene (5 bases). The CDR3 covers 15 residues. Germline CDR1 reads SSHAT; CDR2 reads FNYEAQ (reference sequence). DNA for the CDR3: TGTGCTAGCAGCTTGTCCCTGGGGCTAGTGGAGACCCAGTACTTC. Its protein is CASSLSLGLVETQYF.

The rearrangement joins TRBV28 to TRBJ1-1; a weak D match, TRBD1 (6 bases). Between the trimmed V and J ends, which lost 6 bases and 3 bases, there was a span of 20 bases. The CDR3 extends over 16 amino acids. Germline V gene sequence: CDR1 MDHEN, CDR2 SYDVKM. The CDR3 DNA reads TGTGCCAGCAGCCAGCCGGGAGGGGGTACGTACACTGAAGCTTTCTTT. It specifies CASSQPGGGTYTEAFF.

The chain links TRBV3-1 (or the pseudogene TRBV3-2) to TRBJ1-3; no definite D call. This CDR3 comprises 16 residues. Germline CDR1 reads LGHDT; CDR2 reads YNNKEL (reference sequence). Trimming shortened V by 4 bases and J by 0 bases, and 13 bases separated the two germline ends. CDR3 coding DNA: TGTGCCAGCAGCCGGAATACAGCAAGCTCTGGAAACACCATATATTTT. Its translation is CASSRNTASSGNTIYF.

The rearrangement links TRBV9 to TRBJ1-5; D unclear. Germline-derived CDR1 and CDR2 are SGDLS and YYNGEE. This CDR3 has 14 amino acids. V lost 0 bases to trimming and J lost 5 bases, with 9 bases between them. The CDR3 here is CASSVASADQPQHF. CDR3 DNA: TGTGCCAGCAGCGTAGCGTCAGCAGATCAGCCCCAGCATTTT.

The chain combines TRBV6-4 with TRBJ2-3; no firm D call. V was trimmed by 6 bases and J by 2 bases, leaving 15 bases between them. Germline V gene lookup returns CDR1 MRHNA and CDR2 SNTAGT. The CDR3 sequence is 15 residues long. The CDR3 here is CASREVGQPTDTQYF. CDR3 nucleotides: TGTGCCAGCAGGGAAGTTGGGCAACCCACAGATACGCAGTATTTT.

The chain has TRBV25-1 and TRBJ2-7; no clear D gene. The V and J ends lost 8 bases and 6 bases respectively, with 20 bases between them. The length of the CDR3 is 14 residues. Looked up from germline, CDR1 is MGHDK and CDR2 is SYGVNS. The CDR3 loop is CASGPRRAPGEQYF. In DNA form, the CDR3 reads TGTGCCAGCGGCCCCCGACGGGCCCCTGGCGAGCAGTACTTC.

The chain couples TRBV11-2 to TRBJ2-1; D is undetermined. This CDR3 is 16 amino acids long. Trimming left V 5 bases short and J 0 bases short, with 14 bases between. Germline assignment: CDR1 SGHAT and CDR2 FQNNGV. The CDR3 DNA follows: TGTGCCAGCAGCAGCCGCAGCCGTAGCTCCTACAATGAGCAGTTCTTC. Its translation: CASSSRSRSSYNEQFF.

The V gene is TRBV9, the J gene TRBJ1-1, with D tentatively TRBD1 (6 bases). V lost 0 bases and J lost 5, with 14 bases in between. Germline V gives CDR1 SGDLS, CDR2 YYNGEE. There are 15 residues in the CDR3. The CDR3: CASSVDGGSGTEAFF. The DNA for the CDR3 is TGTGCCAGCAGCGTAGATGGGGGCAGTGGGACTGAAGCTTTCTTT.

This clone was picked up one time. This chain's CDR3 is CASRATDTQYF. In DNA form, the CDR3 reads TGTGCCAGCAGAGCTACAGATACGCAGTATTTT. The chain employs TRBV12-3 or TRBV12-4 and TRBJ2-3, with D hard to call. The CDR3 runs to 11 residues. V lost 6 bases to trimming and J lost 3 bases, with 4 bases between them.

V is TRBV18 and J is TRBJ2-1, with unresolved D. There are 17 residues in the CDR3. The germline gives CDR1 KGHSH, CDR2 LQKENI. V lost 0 bases and J 1 base, leaving 13 bases between the germline ends. As DNA, the CDR3 is TGTGCCAGCTCACCACCAGGCGCCTTTCGATCCTACAATGAGCAGTTCTTC. Amino acid sequence: CASSPPGAFRSYNEQFF.

The CDR3 DNA sequence: TGTGCCAGCAGAAGACAGCGTGGAGGCAATCAGCCCCAGCATTTT. Amino acid sequence: CASRRQRGGNQPQHF. The chain couples TRBV2 to TRBJ1-5; D perhaps matches TRBD1 (5 bases). The CDR3 extends over 15 amino acids. Deletions cut 6 bases from V and 2 bases from J, with 14 bases between. Germline V gene sequence: CDR1 SNHLY, CDR2 FYNNEI. The whole variable domain, remainder taken from reference TRBV2 and TRBJ1-5, is EPEVTQTPSHQVTQMGQEVILRCVPISNHLYFYWYRQILGQKVEFLVSFYNNEISEKSEIFDDQFSVERPDGSNFTLKIRSTKLEDSAMYFCASRRQRGGNQPQHFGDGTRLSIL.

The rearrangement joins TRBV5-8 to TRBJ1-6; the D gene is possibly TRBD1 (5 bases). The V end was cut by 4 bases, the J end by 0 bases, with 17 bases between. This CDR3 has 18 amino acids. Germline V gene sequence: CDR1 SGHTS, CDR2 YDEGEE. Written as DNA, the CDR3 is TGTGCCAGCAGCGCCGACCGGGACGTTAGCTCCTATAATTCACCCCTCCACTTT. It is translated as CASSADRDVSSYNSPLHF.

The V gene is TRBV7-6, the J gene TRBJ2-2; no firm D call. The CDR3 consists of 16 residues. V gave up 6 bases and J gave up 8 bases, with 22 bases separating them. CDR1 and CDR2 (germline): SGHVS, FNYEAQ. The CDR3 region has the DNA TGTGCCAGCAGTTACCCTGGCGGAAATACCGGGGGGGAGCTGTTTTTT. Amino acid sequence: CASSYPGGNTGGELFF.

This clone was recorded once. The chain couples TRBV5-4 to TRBJ2-5, with D possibly being TRBD2 (6 bases). CDR3 length equals 15 residues. The V and J ends lost 2 bases and 5 bases respectively, with 16 bases between them. CDR1 is SGHNT, CDR2 YYREEE, per germline (reference sequence). Written as DNA, the CDR3 is TGTGCCAGCAGCTTCAGGCGGGAAGTAGCCGAGACCCAGTACTTC. It specifies CASSFRREVAETQYF.

This clone has only one observation. One end of the junction does not line up with germline, which may come from a read error. The J gene is TRBJ2-7, the V gene TRBV11-3; 7 nucleotides agree with TRBD1. The CDR3 runs to 13 residues. Germline V CDR1 and CDR2: SGHNT, YENEEA. The CDR3 spells CASSLETGSEQYF. DNA of the CDR3: TGTGCCAGCAGCCTAGAGACAGGGAGCGAGCAGTACTTC.

The J gene is TRBJ2-2, the V gene TRBV10-3; TRBD2 matches at 9 bases. V was clipped by 7 bases and J by 1 base; unmatched bases: 7. The CDR3 runs to 16 residues. Germline V gene data show CDR1 as ENHRY and CDR2 as SYGVKD. Written as DNA, the CDR3 is TGTGCCATCACCCCGGGACTAGCAGTGAACACCGGGGAGCTGTTTTTT. It encodes CAITPGLAVNTGELFF.

The chain recombines TRBV9 with TRBJ2-7; D is uncertain. Germline V CDR1 and CDR2: SGDLS, YYNGEE. This CDR3 contains 11 residues. The germline V and J ends were trimmed by 3 bases and 5 bases, with 6 bases remaining between them. The CDR3 nucleotides are TGTGCCAGCAGCGGACGTAACGAGCAGTACTTC. Translated, it gives CASSGRNEQYF.

The chain recombines TRBV12-3 or TRBV12-4 with TRBJ1-3; D not certain. Trimming removed 6 bases from V and 3 bases from J, with 9 bases in between. This CDR3 region has 13 residues. CDR3 nucleotide sequence: TGTGCCAGCAGCCCCCGTATTGGAAACACCATATATTTT. It yields the protein CASSPRIGNTIYF.

This clone showed up just once. The chain couples TRBV7-2 to TRBJ2-4, with TRBD2 as a possible D gene (6 bases). The CDR3 has 17 amino acids. V lost 1 base and J 1 base, leaving 14 bases between the germline ends. Germline V CDR1 and CDR2: SGHTA, FQGNSA. CDR3 loop: CASSLDRPRGAKNIQYF. Written as DNA, the CDR3 is TGTGCCAGCAGCTTAGACCGCCCCCGGGGGGCCAAAAACATTCAGTACTTC.

V gene TRBV5-6 combines with J gene TRBJ1-4, with D unresolved. In germline, CDR1 is SGHDT, CDR2 YYEEEE. Trimming took 0 bases from V and 6 from J, leaving 3 bases between them. This CDR3 contains 12 residues. CDR3 protein: CASSLAYEKLFF. CDR3 coding DNA: TGTGCCAGCAGCTTGGCCTATGAAAAACTGTTTTTT.

By sample share, this clone is medium-sized. The chain recombines TRBV19 with TRBJ2-7; D uncertain. Per germline, CDR1 LNHDA and CDR2 SQIVND (reference sequence). V lost 1 base, J lost 5 bases, and 12 bases lay in between. The CDR3 covers 14 residues. CDR3 sequence: CASSIVSGQNEQYF. CDR3 sequence (DNA): TGTGCCAGTAGTATAGTCTCCGGCCAGAACGAGCAGTACTTC.

V and J are TRBV11-2 and TRBJ1-2; possibly TRBD1 for D (6 bases). Germline-derived CDR1 and CDR2 are SGHAT and FQNNGV. The CDR3 contains 13 residues. Trimming shortened V by 5 bases and J by 2 bases, and 9 bases separated the two germline ends. CDR3 sequence (DNA): TGTGCCAGCAGCCGAGGGGGGAACTATGGCTACACCTTC. Translation: CASSRGGNYGYTF.

A few counts support this clone. V usage is TRBV5-1 and J usage is TRBJ2-1; 11 nucleotides align to TRBD2. The CDR3 covers 17 residues. Germline CDR1 SGHRS, CDR2 YFSETQ. V was clipped by 0 bases and J by 3 bases; unmatched bases: 5. The CDR3 nucleotides read TGCGCCAGCAGCTTGGGTACCGGGACTAGCGGCTACAATGAGCAGTTCTTC. Its protein is CASSLGTGTSGYNEQFF.

This clone was observed once. The V and J genes are TRBV6-5 and TRBJ2-7, with D hard to call. The V end was cut by 6 bases, the J end by 3 bases, with 12 bases between. CDR1 is MNHEY, CDR2 SVGAGI, per germline. CDR3 length: 13 amino acids. DNA for the CDR3: TGTGCCAGCAGCTCGCCCGGATTCTACGAGCAGTACTTC. It yields the protein CASSSPGFYEQYF.

The V call is TRBV29-1, the J call TRBJ1-1; D not resolved. The germline CDR1 and CDR2 sequences are SQVTM and ANQGSEA. V gave up 3 bases and J gave up 2 bases, with 7 bases separating them. CDR3 length: 12 residues. CDR3 amino acids: CSVEGGNTEAFF. CDR3 sequence (DNA): TGCAGCGTTGAGGGAGGTAACACTGAAGCTTTCTTT.

V gene TRBV27 combines with J gene TRBJ2-5, with D possibly being TRBD2 (7 bases). The CDR3 is 12 amino acids. V was shortened by 6 bases and J by 4 bases, with 9 bases between the two germline ends. CDR1 and CDR2 (germline): MNHEY, SMNVEV (reference sequence). The CDR3 nucleotides are TGTGCCAGCAGAGGGGGGGGAGAGACCCAGTACTTC. Its translation is CASRGGGETQYF.